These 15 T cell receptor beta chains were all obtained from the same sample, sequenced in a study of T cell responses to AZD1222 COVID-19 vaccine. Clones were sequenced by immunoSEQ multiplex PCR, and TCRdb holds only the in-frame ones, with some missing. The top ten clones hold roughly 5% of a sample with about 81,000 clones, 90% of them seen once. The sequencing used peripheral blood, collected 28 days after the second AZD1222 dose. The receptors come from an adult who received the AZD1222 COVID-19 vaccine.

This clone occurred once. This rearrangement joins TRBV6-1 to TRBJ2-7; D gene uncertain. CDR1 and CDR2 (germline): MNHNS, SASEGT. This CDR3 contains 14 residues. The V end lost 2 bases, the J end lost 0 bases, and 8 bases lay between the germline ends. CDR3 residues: CASSERRSSYEQYF. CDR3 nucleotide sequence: TGTGCCAGCAGTGAACGCAGGTCCTCCTACGAGCAGTACTTC.

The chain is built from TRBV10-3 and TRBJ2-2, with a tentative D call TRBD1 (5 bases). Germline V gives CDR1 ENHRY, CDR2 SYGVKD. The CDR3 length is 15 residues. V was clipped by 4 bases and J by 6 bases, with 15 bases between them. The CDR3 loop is CAISAGLSDAGELFF. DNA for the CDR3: TGTGCCATCAGTGCAGGGTTATCGGACGCCGGGGAGCTGTTTTTT.

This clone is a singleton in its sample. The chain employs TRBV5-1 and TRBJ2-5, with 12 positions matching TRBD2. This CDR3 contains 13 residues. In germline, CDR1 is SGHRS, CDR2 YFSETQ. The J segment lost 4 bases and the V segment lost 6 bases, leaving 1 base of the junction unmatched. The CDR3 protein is CASMTSGGETQYF. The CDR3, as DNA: TGCGCCAGCATGACTAGCGGGGGAGAGACCCAGTACTTC.

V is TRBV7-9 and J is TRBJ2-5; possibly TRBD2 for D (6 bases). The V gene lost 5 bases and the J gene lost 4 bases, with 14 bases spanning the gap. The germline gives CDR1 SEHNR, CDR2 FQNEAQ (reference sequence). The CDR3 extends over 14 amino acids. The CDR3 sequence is CASSAGGRAETQYF. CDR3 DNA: TGTGCCAGCAGCGCCGGGGGTAGAGCAGAGACCCAGTACTTC.

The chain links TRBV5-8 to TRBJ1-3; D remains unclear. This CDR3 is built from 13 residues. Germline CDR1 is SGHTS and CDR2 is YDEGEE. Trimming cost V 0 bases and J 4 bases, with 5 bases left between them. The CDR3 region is CASSLGLGNTIYF. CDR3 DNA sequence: TGTGCCAGCAGCTTGGGACTGGGAAACACCATATATTTT.

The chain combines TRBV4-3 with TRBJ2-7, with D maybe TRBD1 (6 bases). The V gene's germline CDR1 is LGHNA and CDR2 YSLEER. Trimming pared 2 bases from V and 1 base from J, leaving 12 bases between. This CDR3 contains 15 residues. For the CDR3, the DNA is TGCGCCAGCAGCCAAACCCCGACAGGTTCCTACGAGCAGTACTTC. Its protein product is CASSQTPTGSYEQYF.

The CDR3 is CASRTHRQLGETQYF. The CDR3 DNA sequence: TGTGCCAGCAGAACTCACCGACAGCTAGGAGAGACCCAGTACTTC. This chain connects TRBV27 to TRBJ2-5; a possible D gene is TRBD1 (5 bases). Germline V gene lookup returns CDR1 MNHEY and CDR2 SMNVEV (reference sequence). The CDR3 runs 15 residues. V lost 6 bases, J lost 4 bases, and 18 bases lay in between.

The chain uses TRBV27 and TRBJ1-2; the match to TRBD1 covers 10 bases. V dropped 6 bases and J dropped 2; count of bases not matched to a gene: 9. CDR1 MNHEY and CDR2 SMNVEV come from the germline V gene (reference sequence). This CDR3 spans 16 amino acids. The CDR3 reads CASRLTGGFSNYGYTF. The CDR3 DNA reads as TGTGCCAGCAGACTGACAGGGGGCTTTAGCAACTATGGCTACACCTTC.

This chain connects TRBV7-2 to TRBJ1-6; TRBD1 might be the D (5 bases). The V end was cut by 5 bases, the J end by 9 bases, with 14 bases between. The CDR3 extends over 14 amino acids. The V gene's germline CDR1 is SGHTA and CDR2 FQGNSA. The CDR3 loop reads CASSRAGGGSPLHF. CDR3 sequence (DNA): TGTGCCAGCAGCCGGGCTGGGGGTGGTTCACCCCTCCACTTT.

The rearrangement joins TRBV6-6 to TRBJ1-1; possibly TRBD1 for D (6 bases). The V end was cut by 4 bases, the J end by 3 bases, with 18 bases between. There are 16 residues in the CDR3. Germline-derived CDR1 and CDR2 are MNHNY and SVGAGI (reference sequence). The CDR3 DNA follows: TGTGCCAGCAGTTCTTTAGGGGGGGGCCTGGACACTGAAGCTTTCTTT. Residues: CASSSLGGGLDTEAFF.

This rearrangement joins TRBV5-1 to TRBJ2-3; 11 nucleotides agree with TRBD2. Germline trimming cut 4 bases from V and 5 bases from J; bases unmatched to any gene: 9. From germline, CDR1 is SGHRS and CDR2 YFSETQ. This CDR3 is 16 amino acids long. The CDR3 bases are TGCGCCAGCAGCCTCCCTAGCGGGGGGTCTGAAGATACGCAGTATTTT. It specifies CASSLPSGGSEDTQYF.

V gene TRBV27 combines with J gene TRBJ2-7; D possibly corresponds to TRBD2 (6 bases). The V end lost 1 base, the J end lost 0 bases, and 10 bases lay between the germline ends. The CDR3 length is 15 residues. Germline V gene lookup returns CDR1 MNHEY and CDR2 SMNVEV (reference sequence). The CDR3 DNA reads TGTGCCAGCAGTTTATGGGGGACTCGCTCCTACGAGCAGTACTTC. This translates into CASSLWGTRSYEQYF.

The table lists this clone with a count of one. CDR3 bases: TGTGCCAGCAGCTCCGATACCGGGGAGCTGTTTTTT. Its translation is CASSSDTGELFF. The chain recombines TRBV7-9 with TRBJ2-2; D is unresolved. This CDR3 has 12 amino acids. Germline values: CDR1 SEHNR, CDR2 FQNEAQ (reference sequence). The V end was cut by 4 bases, the J end by 5 bases, with 5 bases between.

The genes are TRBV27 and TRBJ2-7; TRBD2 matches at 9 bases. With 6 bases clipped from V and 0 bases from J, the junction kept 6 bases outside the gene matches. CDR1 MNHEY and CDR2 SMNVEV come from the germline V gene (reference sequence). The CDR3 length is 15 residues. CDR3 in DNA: TGTGCCAGCAGATTAGCGGGGGTGAACTCCTACGAGCAGTACTTC. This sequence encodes CASRLAGVNSYEQYF.

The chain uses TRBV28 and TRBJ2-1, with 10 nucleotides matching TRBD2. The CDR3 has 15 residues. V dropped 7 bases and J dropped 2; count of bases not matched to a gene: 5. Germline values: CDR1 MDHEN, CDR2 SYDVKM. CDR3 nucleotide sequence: TGTGCCAGCACCCCAGCGGGGGGGCCCTACAATGAGCAGTTCTTC. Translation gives CASTPAGGPYNEQFF.